This T cell receptor (beta chain) was obtained from a study of cytomegalovirus exposure and HLA in healthy donors. Study findings and constraints: Most CMV-associated TCR beta chains were later found to appear HLA-restricted.

Of note for this clone: Its antigen is currently unknown.

Vbeta (60) and Jbeta (13) primers were used in the PCR. Using immunoSEQ multiplex PCR, the repertoire was profiled, and TCRdb retains in-frame clones only, with some absent. This sample's table reports roughly 50,000 clones. CDR3 length: 13 residues. In germline, CDR1 is SEHNR, CDR2 FQNEAQ (reference sequence). Trimming left V 1 base short and J 4 bases short, with 6 bases between. The sequencing sample was made of PBMCs. The rearrangement uses TRBV7-9 and TRBJ2-3; D is uncertain. This clonotype was sampled from a man in his forties in good health and CMV-seropositive. Here the CDR3 DNA reads TGTGCCAGCAGCTTAGATGCGGCAGATACGCAGTATTTT. Its translation: CASSLDAADTQYF.